This is a list of T cell receptor beta chains from one sample in a study of regulatory dendritic cells for organ transplantation. Sequencing used immunoSEQ multiplex PCR; TCRdb keeps in-frame clones, though not all of them. Of roughly 20,000 clones in the sample, approximately 79% were seen once. These receptors are not linked to any known antigen. The sample taken for sequencing was memory CD4+ T cells from blood cultured with regulatory dendritic cells. Receptors originate from a human donor in good health. The CDR3 runs from the conserved cysteine through the conserved F or W. Clone size is stated in some rows and not others, as once, few, many or a class when expanded.

abundance,v_gene,len,CDR3aa
once,TRBV7-2,16,CASSPQPSGGANEQFF
few,TRBV28,15,CASTMTAILNQPQHF
NA,TRBV7-3,13,CASSFSLGDTQYF
NA,TRBV7-6,15,CASSLAGGFYNEQFF
NA,TRBV9,13,CANEVERNQPQHF
NA,TRBV6-5,12,CASRTSAQLEYF
NA,TRBV4-2,14,CASSLVGPDYEQYF
NA,TRBV28,14,CASSKSLTSSEQYF
once,TRBV30,16,CAWSATAVQGGTEAFF
NA,TRBV6-5,13,CASSYRGGGEQYF